This T cell receptor (beta chain) derives from a study of radiation and T cells in renal cell carcinoma. Study in general: Nephrectomy followed 15 Gy stereotactic body radiation by 4 weeks.

The ends lost 3 bases at V and 1 base at J; junction bases unmatched: 14. CDR1 is SGHRS, CDR2 YFSETQ, per germline. The CDR3 consists of 18 residues. Time point of the sample: blood 2 weeks post-SBRT. The treatment here: 15 Gy SBRT to primary tumor, nephrectomy 4 weeks later. TCRdb's copy holds only in-frame clones and misses some; the assay was immunoSEQ multiplex PCR. The repertoire holds some 50,000 clones, with 80% as singletons. This TCR was recovered from a woman between 65 and 79 years old with renal cell carcinoma. The chain has TRBV5-1 and TRBJ2-7; 9 bases agree with TRBD1. Sequenced here: blood, sampled from a patient whose treatment included radiotherapy and nephrectomy. CDR3 nucleotides: TGCGCCAGCAGCTCCCCGGGACAGGGTCAGTCGGGATCCTACGAGCAGTACTTC. Amino acids: CASSSPGQGQSGSYEQYF. Based on the CDR3 plus reference TRBV5-1 and TRBJ2-7, the full variable domain is KAGVTQTPRYLIKTRGQQVTLSCSPISGHRSVSWYQQTPGQGLQFLFEYFSETQRNKGNFPGRFSGRQFSNSRSEMNVSTLELGDSALYLCASSSPGQGQSGSYEQYFGPGTRLTVT.